This T cell receptor beta chain came from a study of blood T cell repertoires in COVID-19. Study-wide context: Acute and convalescent COVID-19 specimens originated in the United States, Italy and Spain.

The germline gives CDR1 SGHRS, CDR2 YFSETQ. There are 15 residues in the CDR3. V dropped 4 bases and J dropped 3 bases, with 16 bases sitting between them. Per the original data handling: Estimates of nucleated cell counts were drawn from the amplification of reference gene primers. Measured with immunoSEQ multiplex PCR; TCRdb has only the in-frame clones, and not every one. Clone size and the V and J calls come from that table; the DNA yielded D and trimming. The data hold about 260,000 clones, with 86% observed a single time. Categorization into cohorts depended on clinical history that participants reported.

The receptor was isolated from a woman in her forties or fifties who had recovered from COVID-19. The rearrangement joins TRBV5-1 to TRBJ2-5, with a weak D call TRBD2 (6 bases). Material: PBMCs or T cells enriched from blood (not recorded which). CDR3 protein: CASSVGTPDKETQYF. For the CDR3, the DNA is TGCGCCAGCAGCGTCGGGACTCCCGACAAAGAGACCCAGTACTTC.